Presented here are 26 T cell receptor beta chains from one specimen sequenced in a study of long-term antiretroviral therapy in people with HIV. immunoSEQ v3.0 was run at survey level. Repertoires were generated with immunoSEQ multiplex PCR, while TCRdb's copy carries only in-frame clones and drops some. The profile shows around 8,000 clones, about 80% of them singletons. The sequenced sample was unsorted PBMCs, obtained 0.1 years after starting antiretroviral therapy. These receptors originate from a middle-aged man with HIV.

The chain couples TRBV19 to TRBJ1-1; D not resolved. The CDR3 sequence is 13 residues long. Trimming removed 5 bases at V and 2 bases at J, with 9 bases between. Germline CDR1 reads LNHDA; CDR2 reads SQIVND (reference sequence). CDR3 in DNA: TGTGCCAGTAGTGAACGGACTAACACTGAAGCTTTCTTT. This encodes CASSERTNTEAFF.

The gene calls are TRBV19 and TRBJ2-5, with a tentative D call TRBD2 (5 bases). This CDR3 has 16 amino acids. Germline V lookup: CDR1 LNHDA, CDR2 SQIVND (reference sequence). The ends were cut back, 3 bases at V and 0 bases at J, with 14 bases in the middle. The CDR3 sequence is CASSIWSGKYQETQYF. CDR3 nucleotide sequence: TGTGCCAGTAGTATTTGGAGCGGAAAGTACCAAGAGACCCAGTACTTC. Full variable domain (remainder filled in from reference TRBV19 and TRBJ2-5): DGGITQSPKYLFRKEGQNVTLSCEQNLNHDAMYWYRQDPGQGLRLIYYSQIVNDFQKGDIAEGYSVSREKKESFPLTVTSAQKNPTAFYLCASSIWSGKYQETQYFGPGTRLLVL.

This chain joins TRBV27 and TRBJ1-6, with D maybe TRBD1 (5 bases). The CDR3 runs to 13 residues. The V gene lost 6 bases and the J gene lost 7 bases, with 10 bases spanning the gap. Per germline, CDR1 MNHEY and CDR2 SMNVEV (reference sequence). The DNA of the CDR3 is TGTGCCAGCAGCCTAGGGGTAAATTCACCCCTCCACTTT. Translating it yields CASSLGVNSPLHF.

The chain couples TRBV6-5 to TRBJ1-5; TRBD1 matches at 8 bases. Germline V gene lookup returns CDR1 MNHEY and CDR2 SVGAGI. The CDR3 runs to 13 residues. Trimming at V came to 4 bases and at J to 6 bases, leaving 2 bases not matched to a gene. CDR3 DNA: TGTGCCAGCAGTTCAGGGGGCGGTCAGCCCCAGCATTTT. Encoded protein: CASSSGGGQPQHF.

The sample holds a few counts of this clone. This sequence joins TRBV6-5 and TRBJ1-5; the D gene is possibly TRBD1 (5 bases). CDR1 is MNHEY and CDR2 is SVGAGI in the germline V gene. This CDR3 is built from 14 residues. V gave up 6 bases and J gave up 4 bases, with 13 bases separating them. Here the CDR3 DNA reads TGTGCCAGCAGCAGGGACGCTATTAATCAGCCCCAGCATTTT. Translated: CASSRDAINQPQHF.

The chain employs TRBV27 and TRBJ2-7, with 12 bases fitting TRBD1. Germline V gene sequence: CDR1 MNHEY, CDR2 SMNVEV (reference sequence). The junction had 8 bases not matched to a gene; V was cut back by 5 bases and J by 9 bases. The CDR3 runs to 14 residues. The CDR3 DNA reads TGTGCCAGCAGTGCTGGGACAGGGGGCTGGGGGCAGTACTTC. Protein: CASSAGTGGWGQYF.

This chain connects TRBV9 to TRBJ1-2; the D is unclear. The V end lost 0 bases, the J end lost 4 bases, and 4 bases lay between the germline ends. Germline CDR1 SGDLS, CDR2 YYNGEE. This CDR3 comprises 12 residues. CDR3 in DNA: TGTGCCAGCAGCGTAGACAGCTATGGCTACACCTTC. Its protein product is CASSVDSYGYTF.

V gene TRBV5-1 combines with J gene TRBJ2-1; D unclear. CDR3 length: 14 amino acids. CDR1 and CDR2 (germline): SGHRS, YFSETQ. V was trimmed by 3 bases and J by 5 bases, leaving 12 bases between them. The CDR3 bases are TGCGCCAGCAGCTCCCTGGACGGAGACAATGAGCAGTTCTTC. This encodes CASSSLDGDNEQFF. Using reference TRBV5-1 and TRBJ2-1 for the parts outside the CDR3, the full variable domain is KAGVTQTPRYLIKTRGQQVTLSCSPISGHRSVSWYQQTPGQGLQFLFEYFSETQRNKGNFPGRFSGRQFSNSRSEMNVSTLELGDSALYLCASSSLDGDNEQFFGPGTRLTVL.

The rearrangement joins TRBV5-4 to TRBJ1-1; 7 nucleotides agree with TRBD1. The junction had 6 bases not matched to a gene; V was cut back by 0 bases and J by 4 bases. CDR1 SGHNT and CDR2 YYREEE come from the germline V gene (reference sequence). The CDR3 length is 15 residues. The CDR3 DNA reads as TGTGCCAGCAGCTTGGGGGAGGGGGCGCGCACTGAAGCTTTCTTT. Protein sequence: CASSLGEGARTEAFF. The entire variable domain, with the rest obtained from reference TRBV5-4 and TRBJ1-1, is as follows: ETGVTQSPTHLIKTRGQQVTLRCSSQSGHNTVSWYQQALGQGPQFIFQYYREEENGRGNFPPRFSGLQFPNYSSELNVNALELDDSALYLCASSLGEGARTEAFFGQGTRLTVV.

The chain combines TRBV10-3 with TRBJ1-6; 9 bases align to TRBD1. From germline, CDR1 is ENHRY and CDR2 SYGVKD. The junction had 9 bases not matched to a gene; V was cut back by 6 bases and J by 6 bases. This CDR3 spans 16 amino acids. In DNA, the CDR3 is TGTGCCATCAGCAAAGCTCCGGGACAGGGTAATTCACCCCTCCACTTT. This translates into CAISKAPGQGNSPLHF.

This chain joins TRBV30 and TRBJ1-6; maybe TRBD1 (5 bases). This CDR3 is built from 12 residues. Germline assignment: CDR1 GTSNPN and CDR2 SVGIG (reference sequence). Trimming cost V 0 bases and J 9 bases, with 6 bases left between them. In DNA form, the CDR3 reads TGTGCCTGGAGTGTACAGGCTTCACCCCTCCACTTT. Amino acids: CAWSVQASPLHF.

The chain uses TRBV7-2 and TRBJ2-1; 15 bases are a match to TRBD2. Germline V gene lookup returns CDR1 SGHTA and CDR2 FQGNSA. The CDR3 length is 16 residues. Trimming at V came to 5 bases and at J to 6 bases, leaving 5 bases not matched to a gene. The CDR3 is CASSPSGLAGGNEQFF. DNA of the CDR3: TGTGCCAGCAGCCCTTCGGGACTAGCGGGGGGCAATGAGCAGTTCTTC.

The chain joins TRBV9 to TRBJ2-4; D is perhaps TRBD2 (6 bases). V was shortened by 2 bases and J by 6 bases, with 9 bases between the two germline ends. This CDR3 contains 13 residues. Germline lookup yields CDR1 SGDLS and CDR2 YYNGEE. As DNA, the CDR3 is TGTGCCAGCAGCGTTGGCGGGATAAACATTCAGTACTTC. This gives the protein CASSVGGINIQYF.

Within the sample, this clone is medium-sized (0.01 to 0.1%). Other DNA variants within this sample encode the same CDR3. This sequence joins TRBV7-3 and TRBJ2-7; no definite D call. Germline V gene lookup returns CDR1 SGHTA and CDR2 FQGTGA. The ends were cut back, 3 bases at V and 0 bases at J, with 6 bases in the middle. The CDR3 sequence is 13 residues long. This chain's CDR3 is CASSLGHSYEQYF. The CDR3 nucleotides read TGTGCCAGCAGCTTGGGCCACTCCTACGAGCAGTACTTC.

The CDR3 spells CASSLDQDSTNEKLFF. The CDR3 bases are TGTGCCAGCAGCTTGGACCAGGATTCAACTAATGAAAAACTGTTTTTT. The V and J genes are TRBV5-8 and TRBJ1-4; D uncertain. The length of the CDR3 is 16 residues. In germline, CDR1 is SGHTS, CDR2 YDEGEE. V was cut by 0 bases and J by 0 bases, with 9 bases left in between.

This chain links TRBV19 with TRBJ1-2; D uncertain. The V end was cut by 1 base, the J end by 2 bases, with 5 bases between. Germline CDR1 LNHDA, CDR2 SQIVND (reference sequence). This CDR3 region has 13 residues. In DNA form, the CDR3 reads TGTGCCAGTAGTATAGTACAGAACTATGGCTACACCTTC. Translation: CASSIVQNYGYTF.

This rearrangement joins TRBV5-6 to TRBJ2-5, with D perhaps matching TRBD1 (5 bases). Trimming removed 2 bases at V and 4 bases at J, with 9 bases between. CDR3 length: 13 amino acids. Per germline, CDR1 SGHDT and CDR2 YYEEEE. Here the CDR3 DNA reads TGTGCCAGCAGCTTAGAAGGGGCAGAGACCCAGTACTTC. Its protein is CASSLEGAETQYF.

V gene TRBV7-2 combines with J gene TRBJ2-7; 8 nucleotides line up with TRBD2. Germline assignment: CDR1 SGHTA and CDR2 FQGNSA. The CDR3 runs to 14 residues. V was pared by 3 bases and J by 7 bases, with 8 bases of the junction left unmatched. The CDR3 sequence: CASSFLAGGQEQYF. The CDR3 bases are TGTGCCAGCAGCTTTCTAGCGGGTGGCCAAGAGCAGTACTTC.

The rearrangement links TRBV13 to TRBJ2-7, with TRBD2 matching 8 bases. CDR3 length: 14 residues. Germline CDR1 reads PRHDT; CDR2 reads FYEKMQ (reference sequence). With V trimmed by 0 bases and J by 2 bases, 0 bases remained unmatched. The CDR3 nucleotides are TGTGCCAGCAGCTTAGGCGGGGGGGCCTACGAGCAGTACTTC. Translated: CASSLGGGAYEQYF.

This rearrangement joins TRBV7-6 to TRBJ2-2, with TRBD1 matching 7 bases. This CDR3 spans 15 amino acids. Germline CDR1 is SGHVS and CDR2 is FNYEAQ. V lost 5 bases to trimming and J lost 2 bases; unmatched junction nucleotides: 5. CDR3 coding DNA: TGTGCCAGCAGCCCGGGACAGAGCAACACCGGGGAGCTGTTTTTT. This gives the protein CASSPGQSNTGELFF. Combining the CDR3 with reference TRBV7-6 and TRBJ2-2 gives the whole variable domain GAGVSQSPRYKVTKRGQDVALRCDPISGHVSLYWYRQALGQGPEFLTYFNYEAQQDKSGLPNDRFSAERPEGSISTLTIQRTEQRDSAMYRCASSPGQSNTGELFFGEGSRLTVL.

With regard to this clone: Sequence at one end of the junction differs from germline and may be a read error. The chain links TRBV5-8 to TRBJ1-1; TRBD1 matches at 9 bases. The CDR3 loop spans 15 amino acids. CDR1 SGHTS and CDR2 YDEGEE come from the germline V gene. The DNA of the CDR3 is TGCGCCAGCAGTTTGGACAGGGGTATGAACACTGAAGCTTTCTTT. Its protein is CASSLDRGMNTEAFF.

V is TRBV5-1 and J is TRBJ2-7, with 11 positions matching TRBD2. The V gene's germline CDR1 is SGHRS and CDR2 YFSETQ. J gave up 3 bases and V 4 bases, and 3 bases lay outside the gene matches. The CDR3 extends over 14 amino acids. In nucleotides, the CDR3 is TGCGCCAGCAGCCCCGGACTAGCGGGCTACGAGCAGTACTTC. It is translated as CASSPGLAGYEQYF.

The CDR3 DNA reads TGTGCTAGTGGTTTTCAGGCGAACTCTGGAAACACCATATATTTT. It specifies CASGFQANSGNTIYF. J is TRBJ1-3 and V is TRBV12-5; no clear D. The germline V gene encodes CDR1 LGHNT and CDR2 FRNRAP. V lost 3 bases and J lost 0, with 9 bases in between. The length of the CDR3 is 15 residues.

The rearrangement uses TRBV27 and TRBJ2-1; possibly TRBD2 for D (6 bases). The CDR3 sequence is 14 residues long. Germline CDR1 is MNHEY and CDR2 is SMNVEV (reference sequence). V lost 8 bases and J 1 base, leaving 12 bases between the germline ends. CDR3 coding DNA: TGTGCCAGCTCAGGACGGGGGTCCTACAATGAGCAGTTCTTC. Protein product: CASSGRGSYNEQFF.

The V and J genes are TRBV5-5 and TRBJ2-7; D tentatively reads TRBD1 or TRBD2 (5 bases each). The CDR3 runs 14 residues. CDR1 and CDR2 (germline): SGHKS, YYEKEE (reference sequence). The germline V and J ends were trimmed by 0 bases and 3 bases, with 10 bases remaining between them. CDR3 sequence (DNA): TGTGCCAGCAGCTTGGAGGGGACCCACTACGAGCAGTACTTC. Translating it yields CASSLEGTHYEQYF.

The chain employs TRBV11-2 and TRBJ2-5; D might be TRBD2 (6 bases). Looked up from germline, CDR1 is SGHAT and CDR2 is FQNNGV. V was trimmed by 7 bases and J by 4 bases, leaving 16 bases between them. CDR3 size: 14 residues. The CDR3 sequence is CASTPSTSRETQYF. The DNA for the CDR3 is TGTGCCAGCACCCCTTCGACTAGTAGAGAGACCCAGTACTTC.